The 4 T cell receptor beta chains listed next were all sequenced from one sample in a study of shared clonotypes between healthy human individuals. TCRdb keeps only in-frame clones here, not all; method: immunoSEQ multiplex PCR. This table holds a few million clones, 90% to 95% found once. The sequencing input was naive CD4+ T cells from PBMCs. Specified subset: CD45RA+ positively selected. The receptor set was obtained from a man between 18 and 29 years old in good health. Some clones in this sample may be carry-over from other donors' samples.

This rearrangement joins TRBV7-9 to TRBJ1-4; D is uncertain. Between the trimmed V and J ends, which lost 4 bases and 3 bases, there was a span of 12 bases. Germline V gives CDR1 SEHNR, CDR2 FQNEAQ (reference sequence). This CDR3 is built from 15 residues. CDR3 protein: CASSSARFANEKLFF. CDR3 coding DNA: TGTGCCAGCAGCTCCGCCCGGTTTGCTAATGAAAAACTGTTTTTT. The whole variable domain, filled in from reference TRBV7-9 and TRBJ1-4, reads DTGVSQNPRHKITKRGQNVTFRCDPISEHNRLYWYRQTLGQGPEFLTYFQNEAQLEKSRLLSDRFSAERPKGSFSTLEIQRTEQGDSAMYLCASSSARFANEKLFFGSGTQLSVL.

The chain has TRBV7-9 and TRBJ1-4; 7 positions agree with TRBD1. V gave up 3 bases and J gave up 7 bases; unmatched junction bases: 8. The V gene's germline CDR1 is SEHNR and CDR2 FQNEAQ (reference sequence). The CDR3 runs 15 residues. Here the CDR3 DNA reads TGTGCCAGCAGCTTTTCCCCAGGGGGAGGTGAAAAACTGTTTTTT. Amino acid sequence: CASSFSPGGGEKLFF.

For the CDR3, the DNA is TGTGCCAGCAGGTGGGGTACAGGTATCTATGGCTACACCTTC. The encoded protein is CASRWGTGIYGYTF. The chain recombines TRBV27 with TRBJ1-2, with D maybe TRBD1 (5 bases). This CDR3 has 14 residues. Germline V gene data show CDR1 as MNHEY and CDR2 as SMNVEV (reference sequence). V gave up 6 bases and J gave up 4 bases, with 15 bases separating them.

The CDR3 DNA sequence: TGTGCCAGCAGCTTAGGTGCCGCGGGAGCGGCAGATACGCAGTATTTT. Translation gives CASSLGAAGAADTQYF. The chain couples TRBV7-9 to TRBJ2-3, with 7 positions matching TRBD2. J gave up 4 bases and V 1 base, and 8 bases lay outside the gene matches. CDR1 SEHNR and CDR2 FQNEAQ come from the germline V gene (reference sequence). The CDR3 covers 16 residues. Combining the CDR3 with reference TRBV7-9 and TRBJ2-3 gives the whole variable domain DTGVSQNPRHKITKRGQNVTFRCDPISEHNRLYWYRQTLGQGPEFLTYFQNEAQLEKSRLLSDRFSAERPKGSFSTLEIQRTEQGDSAMYLCASSLGAAGAADTQYFGPGTRLTVL.